The table lists the clone carrying this T cell receptor beta chain with many counts. These data belong to a study of molecular identifiers for immune sequencing clone quantification. Germline V gene data show CDR1 as SGDLS and CDR2 as YYNGEE. The V and J ends lost 0 bases and 0 bases, in that order; junction bases with no gene match: 3. CDR3 length: 17 residues. TCRdb reprocessed the PCR reads via MiXCR and lists one record per CDR3 protein. Of some 320,000 distinct CDR3 sequences listed, roughly a fifth are singletons. This chain uses TRBV9 with TRBJ1-6, with TRBD1 matching 7 bases. Material for sequencing was naive CD8+ T cells from blood, with Jurkat cell RNA spiked in. Stated subset: FACS-sorted CD8+CD4-CCR7+CD45RA+ naive T cells. This TCR was recovered from a human donor in good health. Some libraries in this study had Jurkat cell RNA spiked in. The DNA of the CDR3 is TGTGCCAGCAGCGTAGGGGGACAGAGCTCCTATAATTCACCCCTCCACTTT. This gives the protein CASSVGGQSSYNSPLHF. Based on the CDR3 plus reference TRBV9 and TRBJ1-6, the full variable domain is DSGVTQTPKHLITATGQRVTLRCSPRSGDLSVYWYQQSLDQGLQFLIQYYNGEERAKGNILERFSAQQFPDLHSELNLSSLELGDSALYFCASSVGGQSSYNSPLHFGNGTRLTVT.